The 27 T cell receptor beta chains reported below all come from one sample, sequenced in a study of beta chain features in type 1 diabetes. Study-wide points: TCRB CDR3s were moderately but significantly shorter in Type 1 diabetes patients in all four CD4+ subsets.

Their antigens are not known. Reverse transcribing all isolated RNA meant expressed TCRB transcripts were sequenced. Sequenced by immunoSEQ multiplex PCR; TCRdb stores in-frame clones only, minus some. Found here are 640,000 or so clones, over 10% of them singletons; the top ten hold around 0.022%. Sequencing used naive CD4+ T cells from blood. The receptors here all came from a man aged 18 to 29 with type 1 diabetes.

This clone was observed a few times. This CDR3 is CASSLTGRSYNSPLHF. The CDR3 DNA sequence: TGTGCCAGCAGCCTGACCGGGAGGTCCTATAATTCACCCCTCCACTTT. This chain uses TRBV6-6 with TRBJ1-6; D not certain. Germline values: CDR1 MNHNY, CDR2 SVGAGI (reference sequence). Trimming took 6 bases from V and 1 from J, leaving 13 bases between them. The CDR3 is 16 amino acids.

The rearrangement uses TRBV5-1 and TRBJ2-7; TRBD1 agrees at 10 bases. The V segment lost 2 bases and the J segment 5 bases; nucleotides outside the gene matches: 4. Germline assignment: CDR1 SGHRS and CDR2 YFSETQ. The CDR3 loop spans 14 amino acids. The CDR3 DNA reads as TGCGCCAGCAGCTTCGGGACAGGGGTCGACGAGCAGTACTTC. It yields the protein CASSFGTGVDEQYF.

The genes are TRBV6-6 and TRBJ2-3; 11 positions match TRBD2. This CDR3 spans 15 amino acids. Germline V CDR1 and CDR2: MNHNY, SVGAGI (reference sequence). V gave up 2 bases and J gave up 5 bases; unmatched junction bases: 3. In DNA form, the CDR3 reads TGTGCCAGCAGTTACCAAGGACTAGCGGGAGATACGCAGTATTTT. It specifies CASSYQGLAGDTQYF.

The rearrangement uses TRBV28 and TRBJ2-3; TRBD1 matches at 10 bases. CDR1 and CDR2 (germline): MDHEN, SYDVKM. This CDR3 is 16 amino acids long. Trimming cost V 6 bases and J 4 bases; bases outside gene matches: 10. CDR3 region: CASSTPPGQGPDTQYF. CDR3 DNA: TGTGCCAGCAGCACGCCTCCGGGACAGGGGCCAGATACGCAGTATTTT.

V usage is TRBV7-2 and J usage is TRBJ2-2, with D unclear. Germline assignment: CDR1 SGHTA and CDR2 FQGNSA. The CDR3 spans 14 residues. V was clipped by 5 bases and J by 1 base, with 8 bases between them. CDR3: CASSQSRNTGELFF. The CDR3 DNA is TGTGCCAGCAGCCAATCGAGGAACACCGGGGAGCTGTTTTTT.

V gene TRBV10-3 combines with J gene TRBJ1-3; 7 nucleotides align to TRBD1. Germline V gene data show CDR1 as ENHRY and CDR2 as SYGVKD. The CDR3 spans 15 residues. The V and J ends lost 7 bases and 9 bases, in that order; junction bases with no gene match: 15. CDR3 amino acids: CAITERDSLGSTIYF. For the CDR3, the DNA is TGTGCCATCACCGAAAGGGACAGTCTTGGGAGCACCATATATTTT.

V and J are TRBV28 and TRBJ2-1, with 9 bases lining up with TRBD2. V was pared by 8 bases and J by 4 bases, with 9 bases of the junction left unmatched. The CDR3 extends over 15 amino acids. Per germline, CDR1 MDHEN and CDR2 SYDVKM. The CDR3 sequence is CASSDGTSLYNEQFF. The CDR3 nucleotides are TGTGCCAGCTCTGATGGGACTAGCTTATACAATGAGCAGTTCTTC.

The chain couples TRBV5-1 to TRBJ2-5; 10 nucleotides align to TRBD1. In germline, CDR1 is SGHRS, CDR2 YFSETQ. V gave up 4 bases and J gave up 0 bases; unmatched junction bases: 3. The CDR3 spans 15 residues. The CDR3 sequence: CASSPGTGDQETQYF. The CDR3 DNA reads TGCGCCAGCAGCCCCGGGACAGGGGACCAAGAGACCCAGTACTTC.

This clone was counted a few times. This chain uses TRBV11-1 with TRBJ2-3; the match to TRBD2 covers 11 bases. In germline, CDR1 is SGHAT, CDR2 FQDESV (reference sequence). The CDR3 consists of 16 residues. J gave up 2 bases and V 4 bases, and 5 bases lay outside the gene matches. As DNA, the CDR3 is TGTGCCAGCAGCTCCGGACTAGCGGGCCTCACAGATACGCAGTATTTT. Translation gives CASSSGLAGLTDTQYF.

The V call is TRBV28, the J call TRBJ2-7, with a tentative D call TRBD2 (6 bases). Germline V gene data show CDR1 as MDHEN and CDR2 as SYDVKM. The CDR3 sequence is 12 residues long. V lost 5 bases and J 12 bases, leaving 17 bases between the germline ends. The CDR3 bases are TGTGCCAGCAGTCCGTCGTCGGGGGTTCTGTACTTC. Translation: CASSPSSGVLYF.

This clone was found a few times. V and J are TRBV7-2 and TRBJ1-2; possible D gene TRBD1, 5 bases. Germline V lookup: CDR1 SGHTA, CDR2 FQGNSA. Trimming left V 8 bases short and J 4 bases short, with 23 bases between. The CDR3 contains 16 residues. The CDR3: CASSPGFLELIYGYTF. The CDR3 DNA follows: TGTGCCAGCTCACCAGGGTTTCTCGAACTGATCTATGGCTACACCTTC. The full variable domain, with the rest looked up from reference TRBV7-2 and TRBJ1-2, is GAGVSQSPSNKVTEKGKDVELRCDPISGHTALYWYRQSLGQGLEFLIYFQGNSAPDKSGLPSDRFSAERTGGSVSTLTIQRTQQEDSAVYLCASSPGFLELIYGYTFGSGTRLTVV.

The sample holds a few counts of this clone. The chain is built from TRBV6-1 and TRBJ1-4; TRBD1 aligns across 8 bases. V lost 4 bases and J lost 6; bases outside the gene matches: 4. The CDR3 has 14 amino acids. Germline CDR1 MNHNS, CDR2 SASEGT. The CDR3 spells CASSAGQEHEKLFF. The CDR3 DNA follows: TGTGCCAGCAGTGCGGGACAGGAACATGAAAAACTGTTTTTT.

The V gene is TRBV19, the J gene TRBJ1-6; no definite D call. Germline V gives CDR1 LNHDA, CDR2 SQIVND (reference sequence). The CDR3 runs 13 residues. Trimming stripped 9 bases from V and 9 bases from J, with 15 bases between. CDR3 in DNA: TGTGCCAGCCGCGACAAGGAGGGTTCACCCCTCCACTTT. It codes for CASRDKEGSPLHF.

CDR3 nucleotide sequence: TGTGCCTGGGGAAGCACAGATACGCAGTATTTT. Protein sequence: CAWGSTDTQYF. The chain joins TRBV30 to TRBJ2-3; D is unresolved. The germline V and J ends were trimmed by 5 bases and 0 bases, with 3 bases remaining between them. The CDR3 runs to 11 residues. CDR1 is GTSNPN and CDR2 is SVGIG in the germline V gene (reference sequence).

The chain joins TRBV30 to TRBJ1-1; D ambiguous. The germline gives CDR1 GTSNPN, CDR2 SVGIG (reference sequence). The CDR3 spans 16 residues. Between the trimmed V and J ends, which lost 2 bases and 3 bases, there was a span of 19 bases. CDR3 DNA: TGTGCCTGGAGTTTCACCCTTACCTCAGCCTACACTGAAGCTTTCTTT. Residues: CAWSFTLTSAYTEAFF.

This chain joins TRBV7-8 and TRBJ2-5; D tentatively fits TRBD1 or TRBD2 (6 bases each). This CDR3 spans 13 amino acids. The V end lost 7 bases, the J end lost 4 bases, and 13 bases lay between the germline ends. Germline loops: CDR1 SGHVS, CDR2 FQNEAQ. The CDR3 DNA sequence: TGTGCCAGCAACCGGTGGGGGGCAGAGACCCAGTACTTC. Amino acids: CASNRWGAETQYF.

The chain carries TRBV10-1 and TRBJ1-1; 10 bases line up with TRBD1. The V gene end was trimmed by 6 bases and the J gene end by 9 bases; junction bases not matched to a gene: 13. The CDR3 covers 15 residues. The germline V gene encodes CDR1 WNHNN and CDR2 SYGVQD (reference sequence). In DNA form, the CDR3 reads TGCGCCAGCAGCGTATCCGGGACAGGGGATGGTAAAGCTTTCTTT. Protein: CASSVSGTGDGKAFF.

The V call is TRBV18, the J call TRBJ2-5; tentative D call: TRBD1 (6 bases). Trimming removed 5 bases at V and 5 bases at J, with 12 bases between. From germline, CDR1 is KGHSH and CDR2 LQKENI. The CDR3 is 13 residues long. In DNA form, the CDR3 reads TGTGCCAGCTCAGAGGTCACAGGGGAGACCCAGTACTTC. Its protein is CASSEVTGETQYF.

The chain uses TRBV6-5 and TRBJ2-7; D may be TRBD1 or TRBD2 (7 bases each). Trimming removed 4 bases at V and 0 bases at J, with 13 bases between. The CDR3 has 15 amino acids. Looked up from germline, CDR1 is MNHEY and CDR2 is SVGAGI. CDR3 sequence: CASSSRGDSSYEQYF. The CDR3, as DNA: TGTGCCAGCAGTTCCCGGGGGGACAGCTCCTACGAGCAGTACTTC.

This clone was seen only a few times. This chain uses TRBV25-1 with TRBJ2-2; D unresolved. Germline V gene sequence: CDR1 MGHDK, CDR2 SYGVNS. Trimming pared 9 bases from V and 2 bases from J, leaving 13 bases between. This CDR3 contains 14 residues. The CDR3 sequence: CASRLDVNTGELFF. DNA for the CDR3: TGTGCCAGTAGACTGGACGTTAACACCGGGGAGCTGTTTTTT.

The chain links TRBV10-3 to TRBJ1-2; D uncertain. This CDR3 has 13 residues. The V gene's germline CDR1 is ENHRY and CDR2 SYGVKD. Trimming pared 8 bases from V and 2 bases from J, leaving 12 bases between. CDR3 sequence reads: CAIGVGENYGYTF. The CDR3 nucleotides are TGTGCCATCGGGGTCGGGGAGAACTATGGCTACACCTTC.

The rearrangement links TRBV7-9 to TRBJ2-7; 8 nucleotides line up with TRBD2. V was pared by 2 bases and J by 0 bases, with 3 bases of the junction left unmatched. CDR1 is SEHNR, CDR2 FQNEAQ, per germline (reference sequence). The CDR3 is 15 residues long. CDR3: CASSLSGGPSYEQYF. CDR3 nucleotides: TGTGCCAGCAGCTTAAGCGGGGGCCCCTCCTACGAGCAGTACTTC.

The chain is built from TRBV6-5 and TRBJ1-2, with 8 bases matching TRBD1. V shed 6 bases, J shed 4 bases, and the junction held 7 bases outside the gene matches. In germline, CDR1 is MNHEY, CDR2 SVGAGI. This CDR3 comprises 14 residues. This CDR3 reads CASSPGQGLYGYTF. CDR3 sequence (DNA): TGTGCCAGCAGCCCCGGACAGGGACTCTATGGCTACACCTTC.

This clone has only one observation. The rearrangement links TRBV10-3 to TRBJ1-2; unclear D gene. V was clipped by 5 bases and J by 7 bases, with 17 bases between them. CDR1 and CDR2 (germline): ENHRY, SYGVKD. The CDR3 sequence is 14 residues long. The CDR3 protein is CAISPGPRESGYTF. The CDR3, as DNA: TGTGCCATCAGTCCCGGGCCAAGAGAATCTGGCTACACCTTC.

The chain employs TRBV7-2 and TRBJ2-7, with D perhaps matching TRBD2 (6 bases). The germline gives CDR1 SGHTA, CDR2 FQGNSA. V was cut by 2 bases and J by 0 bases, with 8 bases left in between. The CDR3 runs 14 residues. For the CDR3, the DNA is TGTGCCAGCAGCTTACAGGGACTCTCCTACGAGCAGTACTTC. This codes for CASSLQGLSYEQYF.

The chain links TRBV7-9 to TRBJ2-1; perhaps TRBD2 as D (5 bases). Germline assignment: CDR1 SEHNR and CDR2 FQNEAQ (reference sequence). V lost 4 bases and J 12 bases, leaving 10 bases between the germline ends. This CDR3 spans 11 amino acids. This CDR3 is CASSSAGLQFF. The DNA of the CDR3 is TGTGCCAGCAGCTCCGCGGGCTTGCAGTTCTTC.

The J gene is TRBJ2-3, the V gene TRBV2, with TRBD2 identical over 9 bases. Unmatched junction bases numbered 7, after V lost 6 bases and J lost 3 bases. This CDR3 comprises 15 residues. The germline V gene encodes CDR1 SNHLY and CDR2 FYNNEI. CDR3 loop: CASRGATSGTDTQYF. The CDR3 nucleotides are TGTGCCAGCAGGGGCGCGACTAGCGGAACAGATACGCAGTATTTT. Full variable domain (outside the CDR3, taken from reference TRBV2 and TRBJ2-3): EPEVTQTPSHQVTQMGQEVILRCVPISNHLYFYWYRQILGQKVEFLVSFYNNEISEKSEIFDDQFSVERPDGSNFTLKIRSTKLEDSAMYFCASRGATSGTDTQYFGPGTRLTVL.